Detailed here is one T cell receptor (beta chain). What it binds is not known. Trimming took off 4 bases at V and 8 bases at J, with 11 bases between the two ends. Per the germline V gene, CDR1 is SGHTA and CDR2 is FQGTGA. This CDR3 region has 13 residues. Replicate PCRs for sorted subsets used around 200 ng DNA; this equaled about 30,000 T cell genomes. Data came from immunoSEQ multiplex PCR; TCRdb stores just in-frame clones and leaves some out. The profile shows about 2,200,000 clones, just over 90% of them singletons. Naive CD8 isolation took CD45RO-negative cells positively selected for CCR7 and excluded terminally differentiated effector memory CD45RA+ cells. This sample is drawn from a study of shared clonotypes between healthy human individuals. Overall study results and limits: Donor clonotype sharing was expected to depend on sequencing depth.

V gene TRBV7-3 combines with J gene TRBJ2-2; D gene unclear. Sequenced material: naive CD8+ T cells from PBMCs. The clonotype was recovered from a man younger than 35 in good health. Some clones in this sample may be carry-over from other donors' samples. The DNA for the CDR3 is TGTGCCAGCAGCTCCTCACTTGGGGGGGAGCTGTTTTTT. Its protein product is CASSSSLGGELFF.